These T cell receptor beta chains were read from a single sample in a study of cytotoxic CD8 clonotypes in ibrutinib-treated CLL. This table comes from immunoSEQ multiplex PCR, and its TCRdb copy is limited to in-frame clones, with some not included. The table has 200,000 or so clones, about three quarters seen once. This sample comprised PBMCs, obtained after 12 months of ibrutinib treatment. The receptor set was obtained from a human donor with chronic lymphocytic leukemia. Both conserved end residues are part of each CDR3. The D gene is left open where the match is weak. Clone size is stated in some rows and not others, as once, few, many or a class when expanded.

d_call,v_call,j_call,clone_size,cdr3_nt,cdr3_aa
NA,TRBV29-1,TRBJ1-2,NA,TGCAGCGTTCGCCAGCCCCCCGTCGTGGACTATGGCTACACCTTC,CSVRQPPVVDYGYTF
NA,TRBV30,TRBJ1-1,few,TGTGCCGGCAGGGGAAGGGTCGCGTTGAACACTGAAGCTTTCTTT,CAGRGRVALNTEAFF
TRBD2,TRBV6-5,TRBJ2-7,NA,TGTGCCAGCAGTCGCGGGAGGGTAAACGAGCAGTACTTC,CASSRGRVNEQYF
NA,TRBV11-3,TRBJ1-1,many,TGTGCCAGCAGTTATGGGGGTCAGGGTGAAGCTTTCTTT,CASSYGGQGEAFF
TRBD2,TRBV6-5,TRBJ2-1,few,TGTGCCAGCACCCAGAGGGTAGCGGGAGATGAGCAGTTCTTC,CASTQRVAGDEQFF
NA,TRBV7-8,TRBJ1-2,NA,TGTGCCAGCAGCTTAGGGAGGTACCGGCGTGGCTACACCTTC,CASSLGRYRRGYTF
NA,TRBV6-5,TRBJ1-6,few,TGTGCCAGCAGTCCCACCCTGGCTGGTTCACCCCTCCACTTT,CASSPTLAGSPLHF
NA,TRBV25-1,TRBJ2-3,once,TGTGCCAGCAGTTTTTCCCGCGTGGCGCAGTATTTT,CASSFSRVAQYF
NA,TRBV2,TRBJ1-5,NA,TGTGCCAGCACTCCCGGAGTTCAGCCCCAGCATTTT,CASTPGVQPQHF
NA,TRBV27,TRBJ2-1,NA,TGTGCCAGCAGTTTGAAGTTCCGCGTTCGCTACAATGAGCAGTTCTTC,CASSLKFRVRYNEQFF
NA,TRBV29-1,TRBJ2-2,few,TGCAGCGTTGTGGGTTCGGGCACCGGGGAGCTGTTTTTT,CSVVGSGTGELFF
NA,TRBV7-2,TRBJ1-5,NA,TGTGCCAGCAGACCAGCCCCCGGGGTCGGCAATCAGCCCCAGCATTTT,CASRPAPGVGNQPQHF
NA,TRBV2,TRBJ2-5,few,TGTGCCAGACAGACATCCTCGGGAGAGACCCAGTACTTC,CARQTSSGETQYF
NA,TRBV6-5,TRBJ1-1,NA,TGTGCCAGCAGTCCGCGCTCACACGGTAACACTGAAGCTTTCTTT,CASSPRSHGNTEAFF
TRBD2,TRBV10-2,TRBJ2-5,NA,TGCGCCAGTACCCTCCCAGGGCGGGGGAACCAAGAGACCCAGTACTTC,CASTLPGRGNQETQYF
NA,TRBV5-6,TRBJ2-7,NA,TGTGCCAGCAGCTTGCCGGGATCCTCCTACGAGCAGTACTTC,CASSLPGSSYEQYF
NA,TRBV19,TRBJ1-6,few,TGTGCCAGTAGTATGCTGGGGGTATACCCCCAAAGCTCCTATAATTCACCCCTCCACTTT,CASSMLGVYPQSSYNSPLHF
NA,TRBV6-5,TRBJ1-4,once,TGTGCCAGCAGTTGGCAGGTTAATGAAAAACTGTTTTTT,CASSWQVNEKLFF
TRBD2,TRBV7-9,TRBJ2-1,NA,TGTGCCAGCACCTCTGTAGCGGGTTGGGAGCAGTTCTTC,CASTSVAGWEQFF
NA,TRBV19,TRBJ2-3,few,TGTGCCAGTAGTATTTTCGTCGGGGGCAAGAGCACAGATACGCAGTATTTT,CASSIFVGGKSTDTQYF
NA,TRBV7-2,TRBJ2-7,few,TGTGCCAGCAGCTTACTGGGGGTCCCGGGGGCCTCCTACGAGCAGTACTTC,CASSLLGVPGASYEQYF
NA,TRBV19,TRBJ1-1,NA,TGTGCCAGTAAGAGTGGTTCCTTGAACACTGAAGCTTTCTTT,CASKSGSLNTEAFF
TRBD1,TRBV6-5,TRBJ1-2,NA,TGTGCCAGTTCCTCCGGGACAGACGTCTATGGCTACACCTTC,CASSSGTDVYGYTF
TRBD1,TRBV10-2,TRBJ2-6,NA,TGCGCCAGCAGCGGACAGGGGACGCTAAACGTCCTGACTTTC,CASSGQGTLNVLTF
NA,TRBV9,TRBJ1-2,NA,TGTGCCAGCAGCGTGGCTCCGACTAACTATGGCTACACCTTC,CASSVAPTNYGYTF
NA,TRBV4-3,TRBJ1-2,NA,TGCGCCAGCAGCCAAGACCGGGTTAACTATGGCTACACCTTC,CASSQDRVNYGYTF
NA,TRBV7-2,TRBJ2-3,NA,TGTGCCAGCAGCTTAACGGGCCGCACAGATACGCAGTATTTT,CASSLTGRTDTQYF
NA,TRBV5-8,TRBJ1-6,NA,TGTGCCAGCAGCTTGCAGACCGTAGGCTCACCCCTCCACTTT,CASSLQTVGSPLHF
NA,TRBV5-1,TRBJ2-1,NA,TGCGCCAGCAGCTCGCAACTGAGCTCCTACAATGAGCAGTTCTTC,CASSSQLSSYNEQFF
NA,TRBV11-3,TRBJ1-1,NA,TGTGCCAGCAGCGCCGATGGCCCGAACACTGAAGCTTTCTTT,CASSADGPNTEAFF
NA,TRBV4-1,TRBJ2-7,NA,TGCGCCAGCAGCCGGGGCATAGACAGCTCCTACGAGCAGTACTTC,CASSRGIDSSYEQYF
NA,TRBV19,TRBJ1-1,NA,TGTGCCAGTAGTACACCGACAGTTATGAACACTGAAGCTTTCTTT,CASSTPTVMNTEAFF
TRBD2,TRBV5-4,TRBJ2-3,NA,TGTGCCAGCAGCAAAGGGACTAGCGGGGGGGCCTGGGATACGCAGTATTTT,CASSKGTSGGAWDTQYF
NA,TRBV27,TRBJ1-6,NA,TGTGCCAGCAGTTACCAGGGTAACAATTCACCCCTCCACTTT,CASSYQGNNSPLHF
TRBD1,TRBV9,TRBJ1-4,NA,TGTGCCAGCAGCGTAGGGGACAGGGGCCGGGGATTGGAGGCTAATGAAAAACTGTTTTTT,CASSVGDRGRGLEANEKLFF
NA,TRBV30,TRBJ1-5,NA,TGTGCCTGGCGTCCAGGGGGCAATCAGCCCCAGCATTTT,CAWRPGGNQPQHF
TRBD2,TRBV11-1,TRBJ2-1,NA,TGTGCCAGCAGACCGCCTAGCGGGAGGGGTCAGGAGCAGTTCTTC,CASRPPSGRGQEQFF
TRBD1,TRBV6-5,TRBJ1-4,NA,TGTGCCAGCAGGGGGACAGGGAATGAAAAACTGTTTTTT,CASRGTGNEKLFF
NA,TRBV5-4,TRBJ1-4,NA,TGTGCCAGCAGCTTGTTTGGCGCGGAACTGTTTTTT,CASSLFGAELFF
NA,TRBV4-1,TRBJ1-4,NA,TGCGCCAGCAGCCCAGGCGGGAACCGAGAAAAACTGTTTTTT,CASSPGGNREKLFF
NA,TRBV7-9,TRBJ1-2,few,TGTGCCAGCAGCTTAGATTTCTATGGCTACACCTTC,CASSLDFYGYTF
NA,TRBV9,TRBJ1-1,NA,TGTGCCAGCAGCCCCGGGAGGAGCACTGAAGCTTTCTTT,CASSPGRSTEAFF
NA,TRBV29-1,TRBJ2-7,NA,TGCAGCGTCGCCGGGACTCAAGCTGAGCAGTACTTC,CSVAGTQAEQYF
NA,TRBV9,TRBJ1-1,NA,TGTGCCAGCAGCTTAACTCCCCGGGGCACTGAAGCTTTCTTT,CASSLTPRGTEAFF
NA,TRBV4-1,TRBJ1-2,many,TGCGCCAGCAGCCAAGGGAATGGGGATGGCTACACCTTC,CASSQGNGDGYTF
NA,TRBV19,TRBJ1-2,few,TGTGCCAGTAGTAACCAGTACGGCCGCTCTAACTATGGCTACACCTTC,CASSNQYGRSNYGYTF
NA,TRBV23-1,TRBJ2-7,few,TGCGCCAGCAACGACTGGGGGGTCCCCTCCTACGAGCAGTACTTC,CASNDWGVPSYEQYF